A selection of T cell receptor beta chains follows, all from one sample in a study of T cell clones after liver transplantation. Libraries were prepared by immunoSEQ multiplex PCR; TCRdb keeps only in-frame clonotypes and omits some of them. The data show under 90,000 clones, roughly 80% seen once. The sequenced sample was CD4+ T cells from blood, obtained before liver transplant. These receptors all come from a human donor who received a liver transplant. CDR3s include the opening cysteine and the closing phenylalanine or tryptophan. A D gene is named only where the DNA matches it firmly. A clone size is listed for some rows: how often the clone was seen (once, few, many), or a class if it is expanded.

TRBJ1-1	TRBV5-4	-	15	TRBD1	CASSSPGQGNTEAFF	TGTGCCAGCAGCTCGCCGGGACAGGGGAACACTGAAGCTTTCTTT
TRBJ2-1	TRBV4-2	-	17	-	CASSQEIGGAMGSEQFF	TGTGCCAGCAGCCAAGAGATTGGAGGGGCCATGGGCAGTGAGCAGTTCTTC
TRBJ1-1	TRBV19	few	13	TRBD1	CASRDSLNTEAFF	TGTGCCAGCCGGGACAGTCTGAACACTGAAGCTTTCTTT
TRBJ1-5	TRBV2	-	14	-	CASSDWGSNQPQHF	TGTGCCAGCAGTGACTGGGGTAGCAATCAGCCCCAGCATTTT
TRBJ1-4	TRBV7-9	-	15	-	CASSLAAVLREKLFF	TGTGCCAGCAGCTTAGCGGCGGTGCTTAGGGAAAAACTGTTTTTT
TRBJ1-4	TRBV28	-	18	-	CASTRPPYGTRYNEKLFF	TGTGCCAGCACCCGACCACCTTACGGGACAAGGTATAATGAAAAACTGTTTTTT
TRBJ1-2	TRBV29-1	-	15	TRBD1	CSARGQQNYNYGYTF	TGCAGCGCCCGGGGACAGCAAAACTACAACTATGGCTACACCTTC
TRBJ2-1	TRBV19	-	15	TRBD1	CASSLLGTGKNEQFF	TGTGCCAGTAGCCTCTTAGGGACAGGGAAAAATGAGCAGTTCTTC
TRBJ2-1	TRBV7-3	-	16	TRBD1	CASSLLTGRSYNEQFF	TGTGCCAGCAGCTTATTGACAGGGCGGTCCTACAATGAGCAGTTCTTC
TRBJ2-3	TRBV5-1	-	15	-	CASSLEPSSTDTQYF	TGCGCCAGCAGCTTGGAACCCAGCAGTACAGATACGCAGTATTTT
TRBJ2-5	TRBV30	-	12	-	CACAIIQETQYF	TGTGCCTGTGCAATAATTCAAGAGACCCAGTACTTC
TRBJ2-3	TRBV18	-	12	-	CASSPGTDTQYF	TGTGCCAGCTCACCCGGCACAGATACGCAGTATTTT
TRBJ2-3	TRBV29-1	-	14	-	CSVEGGRGTDTQYF	TGCAGCGTTGAAGGGGGGCGCGGCACAGATACGCAGTATTTT
TRBJ1-3	TRBV5-1	-	13	-	CASSLDLEGAIYF	TGCGCCAGCAGCCTGGACCTGGAGGGGGCCATATATTTT
TRBJ2-2	TRBV28	-	16	TRBD2	CASSFLGLVRGGELFF	TGTGCCAGCAGTTTTTTGGGACTAGTTAGGGGCGGGGAGCTGTTTTTT
TRBJ2-6	TRBV28	-	14	-	CASSLVDWANVLTF	TGTGCCAGCAGTTTAGTTGACTGGGCCAACGTCCTGACTTTC
TRBJ2-2	TRBV2	-	15	TRBD2	CASKQREGNTGELFF	TGTGCCAGCAAACAGCGGGAGGGCAACACCGGGGAGCTGTTTTTT
TRBJ1-4	TRBV19	-	15	TRBD1	CASSHGQGENEKLFF	TGTGCCAGTAGTCACGGACAGGGGGAGAATGAAAAACTGTTTTTT
TRBJ2-2	TRBV2	-	17	TRBD2	CASSELRSGRAGGELFF	TGTGCCAGCAGTGAGCTTAGGAGCGGGAGGGCCGGCGGGGAGCTGTTTTTT
TRBJ2-3	TRBV5-1	few	16	TRBD1	CASSLRTGLRADTQYF	TGCGCCAGCAGCCTCCGGACAGGCTTAAGGGCAGATACGCAGTATTTT
TRBJ2-7	TRBV10-3	-	12	-	CAISATGYEQYF	TGTGCCATCAGTGCCACAGGGTACGAGCAGTACTTC
TRBJ2-1	TRBV5-1	-	18	TRBD2	CASSLLAGGPVTANEQFF	TGCGCCAGCAGCTTGTTAGCGGGAGGGCCGGTGACTGCGAATGAGCAGTTCTTC